The rows below give T cell receptor beta chains drawn from one sample of a study of CD8+ T cells in alopecia areata. Measured with immunoSEQ multiplex PCR; TCRdb has only the in-frame clones, and not every one. The sample carries 150,000 or so clones, less than 75% recorded once. Material: CD8+ T cells sorted from blood, obtained at week 0. These receptors all stem from a human donor with alopecia areata. The CDR3 runs from the conserved cysteine through the conserved F or W. D genes are given only for firm matches. Size is omitted from some rows. Given values are once, few, many or a class for expanded clones.

abundance | j_gene | v_gene | d_gene | CDR3aa | CDR3nt
few | TRBJ1-5 | TRBV28 | . | CASKTGRQPQHF | TGTGCCAGCAAGACCGGTCGTCAGCCCCAGCATTTT
few | TRBJ2-7 | TRBV5-6 | TRBD1 | CASSLGQGNSYEQYF | TGTGCCAGCAGCTTGGGACAGGGCAACTCCTACGAGCAGTACTTC
. | TRBJ1-2 | TRBV30 | . | CAWGQIANYGYTF | TGTGCCTGGGGACAGATTGCTAACTATGGCTACACCTTC
. | TRBJ1-1 | TRBV29-1 | . | CSVEAWAGEDTEAFF | TGCAGCGTTGAAGCATGGGCGGGGGAGGACACTGAAGCTTTCTTT
. | TRBJ2-1 | TRBV2 | . | CASSDYVGEFF | TGTGCCAGCAGTGATTACGTTGGGGAGTTCTTC
. | TRBJ2-3 | TRBV29-1 | TRBD2 | CSGLPGELAGGPSTDTQYF | TGCAGCGGGCTCCCAGGGGAACTAGCGGGGGGGCCTAGCACAGATACGCAGTATTTT
once | TRBJ1-2 | TRBV5-1 | . | CASSPSDSPSGGYTF | TGCGCCAGCAGCCCCTCGGACAGCCCGTCGGGTGGCTACACCTTC
. | TRBJ2-2 | TRBV1 | . | CTSSQRTSGGYTGELFF | TGCACCAGCAGCCAACGGACTAGCGGGGGGTACACCGGGGAGCTGTTTTTT
few | TRBJ2-1 | TRBV6-5 | . | CASGVVGEQFF | TGTGCCAGCGGGGTAGTCGGTGAGCAGTTCTTC
. | TRBJ2-3 | TRBV27 | . | CASSDRGRATDTQYF | TGTGCCAGCAGCGACCGGGGGAGAGCCACAGATACGCAGTATTTT
once | TRBJ2-7 | TRBV4-1 | TRBD1 | CASSQVRGQGTYEQYF | TGCGCCAGCAGCCAAGTCCGGGGACAGGGAACCTACGAGCAGTACTTC
. | TRBJ1-2 | TRBV6-5 | TRBD1 | CASTQTGNYGYTF | TGTGCCAGCACCCAGACAGGGAACTATGGCTACACCTTC
few | TRBJ1-5 | TRBV7-9 | . | CASSPTDRQPQHF | TGTGCCAGCAGCCCAACCGATCGTCAGCCCCAGCATTTT
. | TRBJ2-3 | TRBV4-1 | TRBD2 | CASSAQRSGGTQYF | TGCGCCAGCAGCGCACAGAGGAGCGGGGGTACGCAGTATTTT
. | TRBJ2-1 | TRBV2 | . | CASDTGNYNEQFF | TGTGCCAGCGATACGGGGAACTACAATGAGCAGTTCTTC
. | TRBJ2-1 | TRBV25-1 | . | CASIPGHLATDEQFF | TGTGCCAGCATTCCGGGTCACCTAGCAACCGATGAGCAGTTCTTC
few | TRBJ1-2 | TRBV29-1 | TRBD1 | CSVGQGAGGYTF | TGCAGCGTTGGTCAGGGGGCTGGTGGCTACACCTTC
few | TRBJ2-7 | TRBV7-9 | TRBD1 | CASSRTGGGQYF | TGTGCCAGCAGCCGTACAGGGGGCGGGCAGTACTTC
. | TRBJ2-6 | TRBV10-2 | . | CASRRQEGSSGANVLTF | TGCGCCAGCAGGAGACAGGAGGGGTCCTCTGGGGCCAACGTCCTGACTTTC
few | TRBJ2-5 | TRBV7-9 | TRBD2 | CASSGRPSGGNQETQYF | TGTGCCAGCAGCGGCCGACCTAGCGGGGGAAACCAAGAGACCCAGTACTTC
. | TRBJ2-6 | TRBV7-9 | . | CASNLPGANVLTF | TGTGCCAGCAACCTTCCTGGGGCCAACGTCCTGACTTTC
. | TRBJ1-5 | TRBV5-5 | . | CASSLAGSGYSNQPQHF | TGTGCCAGCAGCTTGGCTGGATCCGGTTATAGCAATCAGCCCCAGCATTTT
. | TRBJ2-1 | TRBV7-2 | . | CASSLDSSSDEQFF | TGTGCCAGCAGCTTAGACTCCTCTAGCGATGAGCAGTTCTTC
. | TRBJ2-7 | TRBV27 | . | CASSLRLGVYEQYF | TGTGCCAGCAGTTTGAGGCTGGGGGTTTACGAGCAGTACTTC
. | TRBJ1-1 | TRBV2 | TRBD1 | CARWDRGNTEAFF | TGTGCCCGTTGGGACAGGGGGAACACTGAAGCTTTCTTT
. | TRBJ1-6 | TRBV10-1 | . | CASSEGSLWPLHF | TGCGCCAGCAGTGAGGGTTCTCTGTGGCCCCTCCACTTT
. | TRBJ2-2 | TRBV2 | . | CASSEWEMGTGELFF | TGTGCCAGCAGTGAATGGGAGATGGGAACCGGGGAGCTGTTTTTT
. | TRBJ1-5 | TRBV6-1 | TRBD1 | CASRDIRGRNQPQHF | TGTGCCAGCAGGGATATCAGGGGGCGGAATCAGCCCCAGCATTTT
. | TRBJ1-2 | TRBV5-6 | TRBD1 | CASNPGGNYGYTF | TGTGCCAGCAACCCAGGGGGGAACTATGGCTACACCTTC
. | TRBJ1-1 | TRBV27 | . | CASSFRGGMNTEAFF | TGTGCCAGCAGTTTCCGCGGGGGAATGAACACTGAAGCTTTCTTT
. | TRBJ2-7 | TRBV27 | TRBD2 | CASSLGRGVHYEQYF | TGTGCCAGCAGTTTAGGGCGGGGGGTGCACTACGAGCAGTACTTC
few | TRBJ1-6 | TRBV28 | TRBD1 | CASSLWDSTNSPLHF | TGTGCCAGCAGCCTATGGGACAGTACTAATTCACCCCTCCACTTT
. | TRBJ1-6 | TRBV25-1 | . | CASSEYGHTNSPLHF | TGTGCCAGCAGTGAATACGGACATACTAATTCACCCCTCCACTTT
. | TRBJ2-2 | TRBV27 | TRBD2 | CASTGLAGGNTGELFF | TGTGCCAGCACGGGACTAGCGGGGGGGAACACCGGGGAGCTGTTTTTT
. | TRBJ2-5 | TRBV6-5 | . | CASSPPPTQYF | TGTGCCAGCAGTCCCCCCCCTACCCAGTACTTC
few | TRBJ2-2 | TRBV2 | . | CASTRRAGELFF | TGTGCCAGCACGAGAAGGGCCGGGGAGCTGTTTTTT
. | TRBJ1-2 | TRBV9 | . | CASKEMSNYGYTF | TGTGCCAGCAAGGAGATGTCCAACTATGGCTACACCTTC
. | TRBJ1-1 | TRBV5-6 | . | CASSPVGGEDTEAFF | TGTGCCAGCAGTCCCGTGGGAGGGGAGGACACTGAAGCTTTCTTT
. | TRBJ1-1 | TRBV15 | . | CATSRVMGNTEAFF | TGTGCCACCAGCAGAGTCATGGGCAACACTGAAGCTTTCTTT
few | TRBJ2-1 | TRBV4-1 | TRBD2 | CASSPRKGGERSYNEQFF | TGCGCCAGCAGCCCCCGAAAGGGAGGGGAGAGGTCCTACAATGAGCAGTTCTTC
. | TRBJ2-7 | TRBV2 | . | CASRGYEQYF | TGTGCCAGCCGAGGGTACGAGCAGTACTTC
few | TRBJ1-4 | TRBV7-9 | . | CASSLNEKLFF | TGTGCCAGCAGCTTAAATGAAAAACTGTTTTTT
. | TRBJ2-7 | TRBV6-5 | . | CASSYTGRTYEQYF | TGTGCCAGCAGTTACACAGGCAGGACCTACGAGCAGTACTTC
. | TRBJ1-1 | TRBV25-1 | . | CASSGTNRGQRNTEAFF | TGTGCCAGCAGTGGAACCAACCGTGGACAACGGAACACTGAAGCTTTCTTT
few | TRBJ2-2 | TRBV7-9 | . | CASMGTGELFF | TGTGCCAGCATGGGGACCGGGGAGCTGTTTTTT
few | TRBJ1-1 | TRBV9 | . | CASSAAGDTEAFF | TGTGCCAGCAGCGCCGCAGGGGACACTGAAGCTTTCTTT
. | TRBJ2-5 | TRBV27 | . | CASMPVWAETQYF | TGTGCCAGCATGCCAGTGTGGGCCGAGACCCAGTACTTC
. | TRBJ2-1 | TRBV29-1 | . | CSVQDGNEQFF | TGCAGCGTTCAGGACGGGAATGAGCAGTTCTTC
. | TRBJ2-3 | TRBV6-6 | . | CASSYSEDTQYF | TGTGCCAGCAGTTACTCGGAGGATACGCAGTATTTT
few | TRBJ2-6 | TRBV10-1 | . | CASSAGTGGANVLTF | TGCGCCAGCAGTGCCGGGACTGGTGGGGCCAACGTCCTGACTTTC
. | TRBJ1-1 | TRBV15 | . | CATSRDRALPLSQAFF | TGTGCCACCAGCAGAGATCGGGCCCTACCTTTGTCTCAAGCTTTCTTT
. | TRBJ1-1 | TRBV13 | . | CASSPGSNTEAFF | TGTGCCAGCAGCCCGGGCTCGAACACTGAAGCTTTCTTT
few | TRBJ2-5 | TRBV29-1 | . | CSVTGMETQYF | TGCAGCGTCACAGGGATGGAGACCCAGTACTTC
. | TRBJ2-1 | TRBV6-5 | . | CASSTRMNEQFF | TGTGCCAGCAGTACTAGGATGAATGAGCAGTTCTTC
. | TRBJ2-7 | TRBV7-9 | . | CASSFRTYEQYF | TGTGCCAGCAGCTTTCGCACCTACGAGCAGTACTTC